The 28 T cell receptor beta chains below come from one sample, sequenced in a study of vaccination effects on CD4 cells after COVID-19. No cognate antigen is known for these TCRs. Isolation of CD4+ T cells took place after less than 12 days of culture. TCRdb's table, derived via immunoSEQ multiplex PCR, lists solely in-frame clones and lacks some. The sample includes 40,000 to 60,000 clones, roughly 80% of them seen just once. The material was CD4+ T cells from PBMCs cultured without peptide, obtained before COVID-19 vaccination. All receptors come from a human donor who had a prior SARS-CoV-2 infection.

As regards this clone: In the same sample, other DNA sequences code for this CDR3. As DNA, the CDR3 is TGCGCCAGCAGCTTGGAGGCAGATACGCAGTATTTT. The encoded protein is CASSLEADTQYF. The chain joins TRBV5-1 to TRBJ2-3; D not resolved. The V and J ends lost 0 bases and 4 bases respectively, with 3 bases between them. CDR1 is SGHRS and CDR2 is YFSETQ in the germline V gene. This CDR3 contains 12 residues.

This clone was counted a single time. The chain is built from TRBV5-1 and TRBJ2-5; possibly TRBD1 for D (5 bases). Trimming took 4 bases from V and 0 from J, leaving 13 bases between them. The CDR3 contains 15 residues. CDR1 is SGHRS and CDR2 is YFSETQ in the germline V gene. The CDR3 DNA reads TGCGCCAGCAGCAGCCTAACAGGCGACCAAGAGACCCAGTACTTC. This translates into CASSSLTGDQETQYF. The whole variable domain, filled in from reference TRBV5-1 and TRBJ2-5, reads KAGVTQTPRYLIKTRGQQVTLSCSPISGHRSVSWYQQTPGQGLQFLFEYFSETQRNKGNFPGRFSGRQFSNSRSEMNVSTLELGDSALYLCASSSLTGDQETQYFGPGTRLLVL.

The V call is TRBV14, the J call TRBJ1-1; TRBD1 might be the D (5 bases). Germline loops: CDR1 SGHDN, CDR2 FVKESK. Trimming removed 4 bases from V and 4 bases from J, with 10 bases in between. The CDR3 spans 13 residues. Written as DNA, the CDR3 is TGTGCCAGCAGCCTCCGGGGGGGCACTGAAGCTTTCTTT. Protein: CASSLRGGTEAFF.

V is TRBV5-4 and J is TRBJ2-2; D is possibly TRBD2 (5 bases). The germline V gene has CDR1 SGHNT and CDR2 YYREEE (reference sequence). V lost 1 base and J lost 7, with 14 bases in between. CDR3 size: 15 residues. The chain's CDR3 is CASSLLSSAVGELFF. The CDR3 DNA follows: TGTGCCAGCAGCTTGCTGAGTAGCGCGGTCGGGGAGCTGTTTTTT.

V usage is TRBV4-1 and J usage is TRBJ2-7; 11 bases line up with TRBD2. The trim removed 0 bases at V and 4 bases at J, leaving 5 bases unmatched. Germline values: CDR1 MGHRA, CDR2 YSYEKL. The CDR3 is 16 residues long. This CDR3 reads CASSQDLTSGGYEQYF. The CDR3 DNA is TGCGCCAGCAGCCAAGATCTAACTAGCGGGGGTTACGAGCAGTACTTC.

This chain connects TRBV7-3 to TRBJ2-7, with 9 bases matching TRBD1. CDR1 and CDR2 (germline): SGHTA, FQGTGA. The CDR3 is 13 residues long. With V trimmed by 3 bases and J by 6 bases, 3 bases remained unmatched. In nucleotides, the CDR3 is TGTGCCAGCAGCTTGACAGGGGGATCCGAGCAGTACTTC. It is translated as CASSLTGGSEQYF.

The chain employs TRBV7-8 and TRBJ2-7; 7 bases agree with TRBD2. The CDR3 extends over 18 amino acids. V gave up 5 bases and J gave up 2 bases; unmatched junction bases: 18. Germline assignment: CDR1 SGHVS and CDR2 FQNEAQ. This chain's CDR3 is CASSTQTPGTGTTYEQYF. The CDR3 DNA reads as TGTGCCAGCAGCACCCAAACCCCCGGGACCGGGACTACCTACGAGCAGTACTTC.

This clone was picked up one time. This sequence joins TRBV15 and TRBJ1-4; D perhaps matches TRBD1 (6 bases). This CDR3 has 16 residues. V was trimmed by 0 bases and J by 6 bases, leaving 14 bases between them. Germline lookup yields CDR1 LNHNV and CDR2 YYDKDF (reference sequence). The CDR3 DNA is TGTGCCACCAGCAGAGATCGATTTGGGACATATGAAAAACTGTTTTTT. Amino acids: CATSRDRFGTYEKLFF.

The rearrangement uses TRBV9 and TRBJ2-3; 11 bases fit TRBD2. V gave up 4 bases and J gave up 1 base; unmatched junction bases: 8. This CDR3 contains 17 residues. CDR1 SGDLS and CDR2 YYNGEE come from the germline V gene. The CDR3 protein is CASSPTTSGGGTDTQYF. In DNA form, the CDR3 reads TGTGCCAGCAGCCCTACCACTAGCGGGGGAGGCACAGATACGCAGTATTTT.

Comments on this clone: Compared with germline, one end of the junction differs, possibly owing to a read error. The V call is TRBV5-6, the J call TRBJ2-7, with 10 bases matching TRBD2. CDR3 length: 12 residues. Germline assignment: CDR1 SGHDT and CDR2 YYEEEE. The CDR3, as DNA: TGTGCCAGCAGCTTGGGCACTAGCGGGACGATCTTC. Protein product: CASSLGTSGTIF. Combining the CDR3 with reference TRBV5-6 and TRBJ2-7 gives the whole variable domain DAGVTQSPTHLIKTRGQQVTLRCSPKSGHDTVSWYQQALGQGPQFIFQYYEEEERQRGNFPDRFSGHQFPNYSSELNVNALLLGDSALYLCASSLGTSGTIFGPGTRLTVT.

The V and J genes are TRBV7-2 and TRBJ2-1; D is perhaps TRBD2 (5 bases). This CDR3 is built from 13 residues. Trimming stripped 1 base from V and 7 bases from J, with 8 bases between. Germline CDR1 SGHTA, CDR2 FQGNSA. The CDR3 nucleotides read TGTGCCAGCAGCTTAGGGACTTATAATGAGCAGTTCTTC. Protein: CASSLGTYNEQFF.

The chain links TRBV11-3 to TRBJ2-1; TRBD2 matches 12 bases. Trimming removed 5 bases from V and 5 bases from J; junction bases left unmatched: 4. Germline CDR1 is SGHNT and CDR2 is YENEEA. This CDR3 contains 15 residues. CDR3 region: CASSGRLAGDNEQFF. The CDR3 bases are TGTGCCAGCAGCGGACGACTAGCGGGAGACAATGAGCAGTTCTTC.

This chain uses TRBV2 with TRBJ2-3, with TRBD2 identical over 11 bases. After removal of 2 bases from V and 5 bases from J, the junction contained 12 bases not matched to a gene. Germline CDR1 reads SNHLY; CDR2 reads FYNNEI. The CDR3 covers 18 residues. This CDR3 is CASSEQAGIAGGVDTQYF. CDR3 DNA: TGTGCCAGCAGTGAACAAGCCGGTATAGCGGGGGGGGTAGATACGCAGTATTTT. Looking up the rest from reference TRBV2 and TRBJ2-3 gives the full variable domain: EPEVTQTPSHQVTQMGQEVILRCVPISNHLYFYWYRQILGQKVEFLVSFYNNEISEKSEIFDDQFSVERPDGSNFTLKIRSTKLEDSAMYFCASSEQAGIAGGVDTQYFGPGTRLTVL.

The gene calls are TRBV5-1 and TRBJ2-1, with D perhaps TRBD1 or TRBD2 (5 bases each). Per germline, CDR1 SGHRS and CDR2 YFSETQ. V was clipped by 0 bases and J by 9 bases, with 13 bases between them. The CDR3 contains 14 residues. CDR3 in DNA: TGCGCCAGCAGCTTGGAAGGGGCGAGGGGTGAGCAGTTCTTC. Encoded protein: CASSLEGARGEQFF.

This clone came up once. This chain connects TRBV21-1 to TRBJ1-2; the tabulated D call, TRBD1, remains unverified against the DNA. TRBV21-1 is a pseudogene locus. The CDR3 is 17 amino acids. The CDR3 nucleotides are TGTGCCAGCAGCAAAGCTAGGACAGGGGGCGTTAACTATGGCTACACCTTC. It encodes CASSKARTGGVNYGYTF.

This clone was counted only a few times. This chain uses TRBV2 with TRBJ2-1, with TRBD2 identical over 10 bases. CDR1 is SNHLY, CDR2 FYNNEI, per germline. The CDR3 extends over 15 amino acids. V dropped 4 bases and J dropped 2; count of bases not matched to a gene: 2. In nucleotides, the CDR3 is TGTGCCAGCAGTGTCAGCGGGAGGGCCTACAATGAGCAGTTCTTC. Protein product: CASSVSGRAYNEQFF.

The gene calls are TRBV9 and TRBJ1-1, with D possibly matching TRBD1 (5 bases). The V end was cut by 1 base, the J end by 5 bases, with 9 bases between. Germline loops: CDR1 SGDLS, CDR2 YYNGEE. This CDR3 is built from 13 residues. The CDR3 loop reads CASSVLGGTEAFF. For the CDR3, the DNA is TGTGCCAGCAGCGTATTGGGGGGAACTGAAGCTTTCTTT. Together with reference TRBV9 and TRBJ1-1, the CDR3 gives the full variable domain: DSGVTQTPKHLITATGQRVTLRCSPRSGDLSVYWYQQSLDQGLQFLIQYYNGEERAKGNILERFSAQQFPDLHSELNLSSLELGDSALYFCASSVLGGTEAFFGQGTRLTVV.

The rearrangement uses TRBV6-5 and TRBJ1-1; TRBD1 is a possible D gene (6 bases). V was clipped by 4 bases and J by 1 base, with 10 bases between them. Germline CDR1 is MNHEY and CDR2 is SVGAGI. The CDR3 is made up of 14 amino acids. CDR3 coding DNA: TGTGCCAGCAGTTCAATCAGGGGGAACACTGAAGCTTTCTTT. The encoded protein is CASSSIRGNTEAFF.

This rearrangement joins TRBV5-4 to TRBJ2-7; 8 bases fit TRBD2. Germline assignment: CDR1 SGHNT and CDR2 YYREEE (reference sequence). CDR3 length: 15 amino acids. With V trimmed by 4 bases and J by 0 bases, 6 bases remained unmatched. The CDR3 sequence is CASSPGGASSYEQYF. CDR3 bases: TGTGCCAGCAGCCCCGGGGGGGCGAGCTCCTACGAGCAGTACTTC.

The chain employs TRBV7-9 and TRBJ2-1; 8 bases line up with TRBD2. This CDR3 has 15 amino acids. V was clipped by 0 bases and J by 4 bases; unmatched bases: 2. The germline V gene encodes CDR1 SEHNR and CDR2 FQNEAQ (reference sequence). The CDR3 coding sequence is TGTGCCAGCAGCTTAGCGCGGGGGGCGTACAATGAGCAGTTCTTC. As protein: CASSLARGAYNEQFF.

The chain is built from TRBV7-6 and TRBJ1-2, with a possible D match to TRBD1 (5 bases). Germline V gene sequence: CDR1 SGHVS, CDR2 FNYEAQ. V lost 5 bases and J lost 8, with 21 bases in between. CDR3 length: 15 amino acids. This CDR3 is CASSATRRGPEGYTF. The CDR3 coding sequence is TGTGCCAGCAGCGCGACTAGGAGGGGTCCGGAGGGCTACACCTTC. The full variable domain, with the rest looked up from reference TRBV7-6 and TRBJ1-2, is GAGVSQSPRYKVTKRGQDVALRCDPISGHVSLYWYRQALGQGPEFLTYFNYEAQQDKSGLPNDRFSAERPEGSISTLTIQRTEQRDSAMYRCASSATRRGPEGYTFGSGTRLTVV.

The chain's CDR3 is CASRQSGSMYNEQFF. CDR3 DNA sequence: TGTGCCAGCAGACAGAGCGGGAGTATGTACAATGAGCAGTTCTTC. The rearrangement links TRBV27 to TRBJ2-1; the match to TRBD2 covers 8 bases. Germline CDR1 is MNHEY and CDR2 is SMNVEV (reference sequence). V lost 6 bases and J lost 4; bases outside the gene matches: 8. The CDR3 extends over 15 amino acids.

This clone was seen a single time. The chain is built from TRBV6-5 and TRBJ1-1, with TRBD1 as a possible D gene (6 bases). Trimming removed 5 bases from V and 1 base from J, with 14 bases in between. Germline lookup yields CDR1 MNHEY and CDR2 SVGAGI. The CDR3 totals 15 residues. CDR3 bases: TGTGCCAGCAGTCAGTGGGGGGCTACGAACACTGAAGCTTTCTTT. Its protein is CASSQWGATNTEAFF.

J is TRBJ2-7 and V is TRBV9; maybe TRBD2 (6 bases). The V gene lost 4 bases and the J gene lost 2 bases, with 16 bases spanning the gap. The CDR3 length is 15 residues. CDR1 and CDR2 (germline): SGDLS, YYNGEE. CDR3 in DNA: TGTGCCAGCAGCATGAGACCGGGAGACCCCTACGAGCAGTACTTC. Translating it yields CASSMRPGDPYEQYF.

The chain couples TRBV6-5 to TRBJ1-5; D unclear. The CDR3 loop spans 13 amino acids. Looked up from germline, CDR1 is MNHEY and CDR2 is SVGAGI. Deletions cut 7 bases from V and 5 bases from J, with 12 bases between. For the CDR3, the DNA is TGTGCCAGCAAGATGACAAGCGATCAGCCCCAGCATTTT. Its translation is CASKMTSDQPQHF.

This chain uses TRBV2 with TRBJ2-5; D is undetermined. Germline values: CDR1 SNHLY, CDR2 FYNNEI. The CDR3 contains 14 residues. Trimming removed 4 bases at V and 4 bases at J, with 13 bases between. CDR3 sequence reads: CASSGSRVRETQYF. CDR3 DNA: TGTGCCAGCAGTGGCTCCCGAGTAAGAGAGACCCAGTACTTC.

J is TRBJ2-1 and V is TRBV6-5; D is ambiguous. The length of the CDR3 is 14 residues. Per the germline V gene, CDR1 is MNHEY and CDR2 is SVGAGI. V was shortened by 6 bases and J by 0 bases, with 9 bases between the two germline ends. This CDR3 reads CASRWGSSYNEQFF. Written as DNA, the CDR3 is TGTGCCAGCAGGTGGGGAAGCTCCTACAATGAGCAGTTCTTC.

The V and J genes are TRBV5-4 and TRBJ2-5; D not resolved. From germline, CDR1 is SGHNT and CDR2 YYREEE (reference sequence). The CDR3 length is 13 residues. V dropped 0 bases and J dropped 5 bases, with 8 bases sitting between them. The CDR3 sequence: CASSLAEVETQYF. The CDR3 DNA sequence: TGTGCCAGCAGCTTGGCAGAGGTCGAGACCCAGTACTTC.